The 26 T cell receptor beta chains below come from one sample, sequenced in a study of response to subunit inactivated influenza vaccine listed by TCRdb under 2018. To prepare the library, RT-PCR was applied. Data came from an Illumina HiSeq 2500. The public sequencing data were trimmed at Q25 with fastp and processed into clonotypes with MiXCR by TCRdb, which kept only in-frame beta chains. Records with the same CDR3 protein are collapsed into one entry carrying the most frequent genes and DNA. The sample data list 550,000 to 800,000 distinct CDR3 sequences, and approximately 15% of these were observed just once. 5.5% to 7% of the sample comes from the top ten. The sample consisted of PBMCs from blood, taken around 15 days before vaccination. All receptors derive from a man aged 45-65 years who received an inactivated influenza vaccine. Donor details come from another sample of the same person, matched by shared clones.

This clonotype was observed a handful of times. The rearrangement uses TRBV7-9 and TRBJ2-7; unclear D gene. The CDR3 contains 14 residues. Germline values: CDR1 SEHNR, CDR2 FQNEAQ (reference sequence). V shed 4 bases and J shed 4 bases, with 14 bases lying between them. The CDR3 DNA reads as TGTGCCAGCAGCTCCGAAGGGCATCGGTACGAGCAGTACTTC. Translated: CASSSEGHRYEQYF.

This clonotype was recorded at least ten times. This sequence joins TRBV12-3 or TRBV12-4 and TRBJ2-3; tentatively, D is TRBD1 or TRBD2 (7 bases each). The CDR3 runs 16 residues. The ends were cut back, 0 bases at V and 8 bases at J, with 18 bases in the middle. CDR3 loop: CASSLAAGRGLVTQYF. DNA of the CDR3: TGTGCCAGCAGTTTAGCGGCTGGGAGGGGGCTGGTTACGCAGTATTTT.

The V gene is TRBV27, the J gene TRBJ2-7, with 8 bases that match TRBD2. Germline CDR1 and CDR2: MNHEY and SMNVEV (reference sequence). The J segment lost 2 bases and the V segment lost 4 bases, leaving 10 bases of the junction unmatched. CDR3 length: 16 residues. CDR3 DNA: TGTGCCAGCAGTTCCTCACTAGCGGCCGCTCCCTACGAGCAGTACTTC. Its protein is CASSSSLAAAPYEQYF.

This clonotype showed up just a few times. The chain couples TRBV5-1 to TRBJ2-3; D assignment may be TRBD1 or TRBD2 (5 bases each). Deletions cut 4 bases from V and 0 bases from J, with 15 bases between. CDR1 and CDR2 (germline): SGHRS, YFSETQ. The CDR3 sequence is 16 residues long. The CDR3 DNA reads TGCGCCAGCAGCCCAGGGACGGATTATAGCACAGATACGCAGTATTTT. As protein: CASSPGTDYSTDTQYF.

This clonotype was counted only a few times. This chain connects TRBV7-9 to TRBJ1-3, with TRBD1 identical over 8 bases. Trimming at V came to 5 bases and at J to 4 bases, leaving 1 base not matched to a gene. CDR3 length equals 13 residues. Per the germline V gene, CDR1 is SEHNR and CDR2 is FQNEAQ (reference sequence). CDR3 loop: CASSRDRGNTIYF. DNA for the CDR3: TGTGCCAGCAGCAGGGACAGGGGAAACACCATATATTTT.

This clonotype was detected only a few times. The rearrangement links TRBV10-3 to TRBJ2-1, with 8 bases fitting TRBD2. Trimming cost V 5 bases and J 13 bases; bases outside gene matches: 10. The germline V gene has CDR1 ENHRY and CDR2 SYGVKD. This CDR3 is built from 13 residues. The CDR3 coding sequence is TGTGCCATCAGTTCCGGACTAGCCGAGTACCAGTTCTTC. Encoded protein: CAISSGLAEYQFF.

The chain employs TRBV10-3 and TRBJ2-7, with TRBD1 as a possible D gene (5 bases). The V gene's germline CDR1 is ENHRY and CDR2 SYGVKD. Deletions cut 3 bases from V and 5 bases from J, with 17 bases between. The CDR3 covers 15 residues. The CDR3 loop reads CAISDIRGLGDEQYF. The CDR3 coding sequence is TGTGCCATCAGTGACATTAGGGGCCTCGGCGACGAGCAGTACTTC.

V and J are TRBV12-3 or TRBV12-4 and TRBJ1-1; no clear D gene. This CDR3 is built from 14 residues. The germline V and J ends were trimmed by 6 bases and 10 bases, with 21 bases remaining between them. CDR3 coding DNA: TGTGCCAGCAGCTTCATCCCAGCCCAGGAAGCAGCTTTCTTT. Translated, it gives CASSFIPAQEAAFF.

The gene calls are TRBV28 and TRBJ1-6; D is unclear. V was pared by 5 bases and J by 11 bases, with 10 bases between. The CDR3 runs 12 residues. The germline gives CDR1 MDHEN, CDR2 SYDVKM. CDR3 in DNA: TGTGCCAGCAGTCTCCCGGGAACACCCCTCCACTTT. The encoded protein is CASSLPGTPLHF. The entire variable domain, with the rest obtained from reference TRBV28 and TRBJ1-6, is as follows: DVKVTQSSRYLVKRTGEKVFLECVQDMDHENMFWYRQDPGLGLRLIYFSYDVKMKEKGDIPEGYSVSREKKERFSLILESASTNQTSMYLCASSLPGTPLHFGNGTRLTVT.

This clonotype was detected only a few times. The gene calls are TRBV12-3 or TRBV12-4 and TRBJ1-5; D not resolved. This CDR3 contains 14 residues. The V end was cut by 2 bases, the J end by 4 bases, with 9 bases between. CDR3 region: CASSLLPGNQPQHF. As DNA, the CDR3 is TGTGCCAGCAGTTTACTCCCGGGGAATCAGCCCCAGCATTTT.

This clonotype occurred a few times. This rearrangement joins TRBV12-5 to TRBJ2-1; possibly TRBD1 for D (6 bases). CDR3 length: 15 residues. V was shortened by 6 bases and J by 9 bases, with 21 bases between the two germline ends. Per the germline V gene, CDR1 is LGHNT and CDR2 is FRNRAP. DNA for the CDR3: TGTGCTAGTGGAGTCTCGACAGGAATAAGAGTTGAGCAGTTCTTC. Its translation: CASGVSTGIRVEQFF. Together with reference TRBV12-5 and TRBJ2-1, the CDR3 gives the full variable domain: DARVTQTPRHKVTEMGQEVTMRCQPILGHNTVFWYRQTMMQGLELLAYFRNRAPLDDSGMPKDRFSAEMPDATLATLKIQPSEPRDSAVYFCASGVSTGIRVEQFFGPGTRLTVL.

V gene TRBV10-3 combines with J gene TRBJ1-1; D unresolved. V was pared by 5 bases and J by 1 base, with 14 bases between. In germline, CDR1 is ENHRY, CDR2 SYGVKD. The CDR3 runs to 15 residues. The CDR3: CAISSDPVGNTEAFF. The CDR3 nucleotides are TGTGCCATCAGTTCTGATCCTGTTGGGAACACTGAAGCTTTCTTT.

This clonotype was seen ten or more times. The CDR3 nucleotides are TGCGCCAGCAGCCTGGTAGGGGGCAGCGAAAACATTCAGTACTTC. This gives the protein CASSLVGGSENIQYF. V is TRBV5-1 and J is TRBJ2-4, with 7 bases identical to TRBD1. The CDR3 is 15 residues long. Germline values: CDR1 SGHRS, CDR2 YFSETQ. Trimming cost V 4 bases and J 5 bases; bases outside gene matches: 9.

This clonotype was seen at least ten times. The CDR3 coding sequence is TGTGCCAGCAGTGAAACAGCCGTGAACACTGAAGCTTTCTTT. It encodes CASSETAVNTEAFF. This chain uses TRBV25-1 with TRBJ1-1; unclear D gene. The germline gives CDR1 MGHDK, CDR2 SYGVNS. The germline V and J ends were trimmed by 2 bases and 0 bases, with 7 bases remaining between them. This CDR3 is built from 14 residues.

The CDR3 protein is CASSLDGDRARAGELFF. DNA for the CDR3: TGTGCCAGCAGCTTAGACGGGGACAGGGCGCGTGCCGGGGAGCTGTTTTTT. V and J are TRBV11-2 and TRBJ2-2, with 9 bases identical to TRBD1. Germline assignment: CDR1 SGHAT and CDR2 FQNNGV. CDR3 size: 17 residues. Trimming at V came to 0 bases and at J to 6 bases, leaving 8 bases not matched to a gene.

This clonotype was recorded a few times. V is TRBV12-5 and J is TRBJ1-3; D is unclear. This CDR3 contains 13 residues. Germline loops: CDR1 LGHNT, CDR2 FRNRAP. Trimming stripped 9 bases from V and 0 bases from J, with 9 bases between. The CDR3 region has the DNA TGTGCTAGACAGTGGTTCTCTGGAAACACCATATATTTT. Amino acid sequence: CARQWFSGNTIYF. Full variable domain (rest looked up from reference TRBV12-5 and TRBJ1-3): DARVTQTPRHKVTEMGQEVTMRCQPILGHNTVFWYRQTMMQGLELLAYFRNRAPLDDSGMPKDRFSAEMPDATLATLKIQPSEPRDSAVYFCARQWFSGNTIYFGEGSWLTVV.

The V call is TRBV7-8, the J call TRBJ2-1; 9 nucleotides line up with TRBD1. Germline assignment: CDR1 SGHVS and CDR2 FQNEAQ. The trim removed 5 bases at V and 4 bases at J, leaving 9 bases unmatched. The CDR3 has 16 amino acids. Here the CDR3 reads CASSHQNRGRYNEQFF. CDR3 DNA sequence: TGTGCCAGCAGCCACCAAAACAGGGGGCGATACAATGAGCAGTTCTTC.

The chain carries TRBV6-2 or TRBV6-3 and TRBJ2-5; D is perhaps TRBD2 (5 bases). With 5 bases removed from V and 7 bases from J, the gap between germline ends came to 14 bases. Per the germline V gene, CDR1 is MNHEY and CDR2 is SVGEGT. This CDR3 is built from 13 residues. The CDR3 region is CASSRASAATQYF. The CDR3 DNA reads TGTGCCAGCAGTCGCGCCTCAGCGGCGACCCAGTACTTC.

This rearrangement joins TRBV7-6 to TRBJ2-1, with TRBD2 matching 7 bases. CDR1 and CDR2 (germline): SGHVS, FNYEAQ. V lost 5 bases to trimming and J lost 12 bases; unmatched junction nucleotides: 7. This CDR3 comprises 12 residues. The CDR3 spells CASSPRGGWQFF. The CDR3 DNA reads TGTGCCAGCAGCCCTCGGGGAGGGTGGCAGTTCTTC.

This clonotype has more than one count but fewer than ten. The gene calls are TRBV29-1 and TRBJ1-5, with no clear D. Germline assignment: CDR1 SQVTM and CDR2 ANQGSEA. This CDR3 is 13 amino acids long. V was pared by 7 bases and J by 0 bases, with 10 bases between. The CDR3 loop is CSAVHGSNQPQHF. In DNA, the CDR3 is TGCAGCGCCGTACACGGTAGCAATCAGCCCCAGCATTTT.

V usage is TRBV7-2 and J usage is TRBJ2-5, with a weak D call TRBD1 (6 bases). This CDR3 has 13 amino acids. Between the trimmed V and J ends, which lost 6 bases and 4 bases, there was a span of 12 bases. Germline CDR1 reads SGHTA; CDR2 reads FQGNSA. The chain's CDR3 is CASSPGQSETQYF. The CDR3 region has the DNA TGTGCCAGCAGTCCGGGACAATCAGAGACCCAGTACTTC.

The V and J genes are TRBV15 and TRBJ1-4; D is undetermined. V was shortened by 0 bases and J by 8 bases, with 4 bases between the two germline ends. Germline V lookup: CDR1 LNHNV, CDR2 YYDKDF (reference sequence). The length of the CDR3 is 12 residues. The CDR3 bases are TGTGCCACCAGCAGAGATGTCGAAAAACTGTTTTTT. Its protein is CATSRDVEKLFF.

V and J are TRBV12-3 or TRBV12-4 and TRBJ1-1; the D gene is possibly TRBD1 (5 bases). The ends were cut back, 8 bases at V and 2 bases at J, with 21 bases in the middle. CDR3 length: 16 amino acids. The CDR3 nucleotides read TGTGCCAGCTCTCCTGGGGCTTCCACCCCAAACACTGAAGCTTTCTTT. Translated, it gives CASSPGASTPNTEAFF.

The V gene is TRBV30, the J gene TRBJ2-2; 7 nucleotides agree with TRBD1. Germline assignment: CDR1 GTSNPN and CDR2 SVGIG (reference sequence). There are 14 residues in the CDR3. Unmatched junction bases numbered 4, after V lost 4 bases and J lost 2 bases. The chain's CDR3 is CAWTRQGNTGELFF. The CDR3 nucleotides read TGTGCCTGGACCAGACAGGGAAACACCGGGGAGCTGTTTTTT.

The chain links TRBV6-2 or TRBV6-3 to TRBJ1-2; weak D call: TRBD1 (6 bases). V was cut by 2 bases and J by 2 bases, with 9 bases left in between. The CDR3 loop spans 14 amino acids. The germline V gene encodes CDR1 MNHEY and CDR2 SVGEGT. CDR3: CASSYARGNYGYTF. The CDR3, as DNA: TGTGCCAGCAGTTACGCGAGGGGGAACTATGGCTACACCTTC.

The gene calls are TRBV20-1 and TRBJ2-1, with 10 positions matching TRBD2. CDR1 and CDR2 (germline): DFQATT, SNEGSKA (reference sequence). The CDR3 runs 15 residues. The J segment lost 0 bases and the V segment lost 5 bases, leaving 4 bases of the junction unmatched. CDR3 nucleotides: TGCAGTGCTCGAGGACTAGCGGTCTCCTACAATGAGCAGTTCTTC. It codes for CSARGLAVSYNEQFF.